These 20 T cell receptor beta chains were all obtained from the same sample, sequenced in a study of blood T cell repertoires in COVID-19. Profiled with immunoSEQ multiplex PCR; TCRdb holds only in-frame clones, not every one. The sample lists approximately 310,000 clones, around 85% seen once, with roughly 2.2% in the top ten. What was sequenced was PBMCs or T cells enriched from blood (not recorded which). The receptors were sampled from a young man who had recovered from COVID-19.

The chain recombines TRBV5-4 with TRBJ2-7; 10 bases fit TRBD1. V lost 1 base to trimming and J lost 7 bases; unmatched junction nucleotides: 8. Germline-derived CDR1 and CDR2 are SGHNT and YYREEE (reference sequence). The CDR3 spans 15 residues. CDR3: CASSLYRTGGSEQYF. CDR3 coding DNA: TGTGCCAGCAGCTTGTATAGGACAGGGGGATCGGAGCAGTACTTC.

The J gene is TRBJ1-1, the V gene TRBV7-9, with a possible D match to TRBD1 (5 bases). The germline V gene encodes CDR1 SEHNR and CDR2 FQNEAQ (reference sequence). This CDR3 spans 13 amino acids. V dropped 10 bases and J dropped 0 bases, with 12 bases sitting between them. CDR3 in DNA: TGTGCCACTCAGGGCGGGGTGAACACTGAAGCTTTCTTT. Amino acid sequence: CATQGGVNTEAFF.

The chain uses TRBV18 and TRBJ1-2; the D gene is possibly TRBD1 (6 bases). With 3 bases removed from V and 5 bases from J, the gap between germline ends came to 10 bases. Per the germline V gene, CDR1 is KGHSH and CDR2 is LQKENI. CDR3 length: 13 residues. The CDR3 sequence: CASSPPGTYGYTF. The CDR3, as DNA: TGTGCCAGCTCACCTCCCGGGACATATGGCTACACCTTC.

The rearrangement links TRBV7-6 to TRBJ1-6; a weak D match, TRBD1 (5 bases). Trimming took 1 base from V and 8 from J, leaving 12 bases between them. CDR3 length: 15 residues. The germline V gene has CDR1 SGHVS and CDR2 FNYEAQ. CDR3 in amino acids: CASSLGAGVHSPLHF. The CDR3 DNA sequence: TGTGCCAGCAGCTTAGGGGCGGGGGTGCATTCACCCCTCCACTTT.

The V call is TRBV5-6, the J call TRBJ2-7, with D perhaps TRBD1 (6 bases). This CDR3 comprises 14 residues. From germline, CDR1 is SGHDT and CDR2 YYEEEE. Trimming removed 3 bases at V and 0 bases at J, with 10 bases between. This CDR3 reads CASSSDRLSYEQYF. CDR3 in DNA: TGTGCCAGCAGCTCCGACAGGCTCTCCTACGAGCAGTACTTC.

Note on this clone: The junction departs from the called germline gene at one end, perhaps through a read error. V usage is TRBV7-7 and J usage is TRBJ1-2, with 8 bases aligning to TRBD1. The CDR3 has 17 amino acids. The germline V gene encodes CDR1 SSHAT and CDR2 FNYEAQ (reference sequence). The CDR3 sequence: CASSCFNRGGCCDGYTF. CDR3 DNA sequence: TGTGCTAGCAGCTGTTTTAACAGGGGGGGATGTTGTGATGGCTACACCTTC.

The CDR3 is CASSEAQGALHQPQHF. Here the CDR3 DNA reads TGTGCCAGCAGTGAAGCACAGGGGGCTCTGCATCAGCCCCAGCATTTT. V gene TRBV6-1 combines with J gene TRBJ1-5; 9 nucleotides line up with TRBD1. The germline V gene has CDR1 MNHNS and CDR2 SASEGT. The CDR3 is made up of 16 amino acids. V dropped 0 bases and J dropped 5; count of bases not matched to a gene: 5.

The CDR3 loop is CASSPGSWGSPLHF. The CDR3 bases are TGTGCCAGCAGCCCAGGGTCCTGGGGTTCACCCCTCCACTTT. J is TRBJ1-6 and V is TRBV3-1 (or the pseudogene TRBV3-2), with D possibly being TRBD1 (5 bases). V was trimmed by 4 bases and J by 9 bases, leaving 13 bases between them. Germline V gives CDR1 LGHDT, CDR2 YNNKEL (reference sequence). The CDR3 length is 14 residues.

The gene calls are TRBV12-3 or TRBV12-4 and TRBJ1-1; D remains ambiguous. V dropped 6 bases and J dropped 0 bases, with 5 bases sitting between them. The CDR3 covers 12 residues. The CDR3 bases are TGTGCCAGCAGCCCCATGAACACTGAAGCTTTCTTT. Its protein is CASSPMNTEAFF.

The CDR3 coding sequence is TGTGCCAGCAGTACGGGACAGGGCAATTCACCCCTCCACTTT. Encoded protein: CASSTGQGNSPLHF. The chain has TRBV6-2 or TRBV6-3 and TRBJ1-6; 9 nucleotides line up with TRBD1. Germline assignment: CDR1 MNHEY and CDR2 SVGEGT. Trimming took 5 bases from V and 7 from J; bases not matched to a gene: 3. The CDR3 sequence is 14 residues long.

The J gene is TRBJ1-1, the V gene TRBV10-3; 8 positions match TRBD1. The CDR3 is 14 amino acids. Trimming took 6 bases from V and 9 from J; bases not matched to a gene: 12. Looked up from germline, CDR1 is ENHRY and CDR2 is SYGVKD. CDR3 protein: CAISGGQGSWKAFF. The CDR3 region has the DNA TGTGCCATCAGCGGTGGACAGGGAAGCTGGAAAGCTTTCTTT.

The chain joins TRBV19 to TRBJ2-7, with a possible D match to TRBD1 (6 bases). V lost 3 bases to trimming and J lost 3 bases, with 9 bases between them. CDR1 LNHDA and CDR2 SQIVND come from the germline V gene (reference sequence). The CDR3 loop spans 13 amino acids. This CDR3 is CASSITGHYEQYF. CDR3 sequence (DNA): TGTGCCAGTAGTATCACAGGGCACTACGAGCAGTACTTC.

This chain connects TRBV4-2 to TRBJ2-2; 13 positions agree with TRBD2. The germline V gene has CDR1 LGHNA and CDR2 YNFKEQ. CDR3 length: 16 residues. V trimming: 3 bases; J trimming: 9 bases; junction bases outside the gene matches: 7. In DNA, the CDR3 is TGTGCCAGCAGCCAGATACTAGCGGGGGGGCCTCGGGAGCTGTTTTTT. It specifies CASSQILAGGPRELFF.

V usage is TRBV12-3 or TRBV12-4 and J usage is TRBJ1-2; D is unclear. Trimming took 5 bases from V and 6 from J, leaving 13 bases between them. The CDR3 covers 13 residues. CDR3 in amino acids: CASSTFELHGYTF. CDR3 bases: TGTGCCAGCAGTACTTTTGAACTCCATGGCTACACCTTC.

The V and J genes are TRBV4-2 and TRBJ1-4, with a possible D match to TRBD1 (6 bases). Germline CDR1 is LGHNA and CDR2 is YNFKEQ. V lost 4 bases and J 5 bases, leaving 14 bases between the germline ends. This CDR3 comprises 15 residues. The CDR3 here is CASSLIGTGNEKLFF. The CDR3 region has the DNA TGTGCCAGCAGCCTCATCGGAACAGGGAATGAAAAACTGTTTTTT.

The rearrangement links TRBV19 to TRBJ1-5, with 8 nucleotides matching TRBD1. Germline CDR1 is LNHDA and CDR2 is SQIVND (reference sequence). This CDR3 has 18 residues. V shed 6 bases, J shed 0 bases, and the junction held 13 bases outside the gene matches. The chain's CDR3 is CASSKGGQGWGSNQPQHF. The CDR3 region has the DNA TGTGCCAGTAGCAAGGGAGGACAGGGCTGGGGTAGCAATCAGCCCCAGCATTTT.

Of note for this clone: Other nucleotide sequences in the sample specify the same CDR3. The gene calls are TRBV10-3 and TRBJ1-1, with D uncertain. Looked up from germline, CDR1 is ENHRY and CDR2 is SYGVKD. This CDR3 has 15 amino acids. V was cut by 7 bases and J by 3 bases, with 18 bases left in between. CDR3 nucleotides: TGTGCCATCATGGCCCCGGGAGGAGTGCACACTGAAGCTTTCTTT. Protein sequence: CAIMAPGGVHTEAFF.

The chain is built from TRBV5-1 and TRBJ2-6, with D tentatively TRBD1 (6 bases). Germline V gene sequence: CDR1 SGHRS, CDR2 YFSETQ. This CDR3 is built from 18 residues. Trimming took off 2 bases at V and 4 bases at J, with 19 bases between the two ends. CDR3 in amino acids: CASSFQGGGAAGANVLTF. The CDR3 DNA reads as TGCGCCAGCAGCTTTCAAGGTGGGGGCGCGGCAGGGGCCAACGTCCTGACTTTC.

Only a few counts were recorded for this clone. The chain joins TRBV11-2 to TRBJ1-3; perhaps TRBD1 as D (5 bases). V gave up 5 bases and J gave up 4 bases, with 15 bases separating them. Germline lookup yields CDR1 SGHAT and CDR2 FQNNGV. The length of the CDR3 is 15 residues. The CDR3 here is CASSPRARAGNTIYF. The CDR3 DNA sequence: TGTGCCAGCAGCCCCCGGGCCAGGGCGGGAAACACCATATATTTT.

The V gene is TRBV5-6, the J gene TRBJ2-7; D remains unclear. Trimming removed 4 bases from V and 0 bases from J, with 11 bases in between. Germline CDR1 SGHDT, CDR2 YYEEEE. The CDR3 consists of 14 residues. In DNA form, the CDR3 reads TGTGCCAGCAGCGGAGTTCGGAGCTCCTACGAGCAGTACTTC. Translating gives CASSGVRSSYEQYF.